This T cell receptor beta chain emerged from a study of T cell repertoires in cytomegalovirus infection. TCRdb used MiXCR to reprocess the reads, holding one entry per CDR3 protein. The sample carries around 250,000 distinct CDR3 sequences, 15% to 20% recorded once. Germline V gene sequence: CDR1 SGHVS, CDR2 FNYEAQ. V was pared by 5 bases and J by 0 bases, with 15 bases between. The CDR3 runs to 16 residues. V and J are TRBV7-6 and TRBJ2-3, with D perhaps given as TRBD1 or TRBD2 (5 bases each). The source of this sequence is a human donor in good health (CMV status not recorded). Some clones in this sample may be carry-over from other donors' samples. Input material: CD8+ T cells from PBMCs. CDR3 sequence (DNA): TGTGCCAGCAGCCGGGACCGACCCCCTAGCACAGATACGCAGTATTTT. This gives the protein CASSRDRPPSTDTQYF.